These 14 T cell receptor beta chains were all obtained from the same sample, sequenced in a study of blood T cells in healthy people across ages. Next came a second PCR, run for 7 to 11 cycles, which used a sample-barcoded 5' primer along with a J-beta primer mix. From the 5' RACE reads, TCRdb called clonotypes with MiXCR, one entry per CDR3 protein. Among 710,000 or so distinct CDR3 sequences, about 30% were seen once, and the ten largest hold 15% to 17%. The sample was blood. Receptors originate from a woman older than 75 in good health.

The chain uses TRBV27 and TRBJ1-4; tentatively, D is TRBD1 (6 bases). Germline V CDR1 and CDR2: MNHEY, SMNVEV (reference sequence). The CDR3 covers 14 residues. The germline V and J ends were trimmed by 4 bases and 8 bases, with 14 bases remaining between them. The CDR3 spells CASSWDTQPEKLFF. The CDR3 DNA reads TGTGCCAGCAGTTGGGACACGCAGCCCGAAAAACTGTTTTTT.

This clonotype showed up many times. The chain combines TRBV29-1 with TRBJ1-2; D not resolved. The V gene's germline CDR1 is SQVTM and CDR2 ANQGSEA. The CDR3 contains 10 residues. V gave up 4 bases and J gave up 7 bases, with 7 bases separating them. The chain's CDR3 is CSVGVAGYTF. The CDR3 DNA reads as TGCAGCGTTGGGGTAGCTGGCTACACCTTC.

This rearrangement joins TRBV7-9 to TRBJ1-5; D is uncertain. The CDR3 is 15 residues long. From germline, CDR1 is SEHNR and CDR2 FQNEAQ (reference sequence). The germline V and J ends were trimmed by 1 base and 11 bases, with 18 bases remaining between them. CDR3 nucleotide sequence: TGTGCCAGCAGCTTAGACCGCACCCAAGGGCAGTCCCAGCATTTT. This encodes CASSLDRTQGQSQHF.

Concerning this clonotype: Since a much larger clone is just one base distant, this may be a read error. The chain carries TRBV28 and TRBJ2-7, with D possibly being TRBD2 (6 bases). V was shortened by 8 bases and J by 1 base, with 15 bases between the two germline ends. The CDR3 length is 14 residues. In germline, CDR1 is MDHEN, CDR2 SYDVKM. The CDR3 loop reads CASRISGGSYEQYF. The CDR3 DNA is TGTGCCAGCCGTATCAGTGGGGGGTCCTACGAGCAGTACTTC.

The chain has TRBV3-1 and TRBJ1-6; D is uncertain. Germline V CDR1 and CDR2: LGHDT, YNNKEL (reference sequence). V lost 2 bases to trimming and J lost 10 bases, with 6 bases between them. This CDR3 contains 12 residues. The CDR3 region has the DNA TGTGCCAGCAGCCAAAGGTTGTCACCCCTCCACTTT. Translation: CASSQRLSPLHF.

This clonotype was seen ten or more times. This chain joins TRBV29-1 and TRBJ1-2, with a possible D match to TRBD1 (6 bases). The CDR3 spans 13 residues. The V end was cut by 4 bases, the J end by 4 bases, with 13 bases between. Germline V lookup: CDR1 SQVTM, CDR2 ANQGSEA. The CDR3: CSVAGDRPYGYTF. CDR3 coding DNA: TGCAGCGTTGCGGGTGACAGGCCCTATGGCTACACCTTC.

In its sample, this clonotype was seen many times. The chain uses TRBV6-2 or TRBV6-3 and TRBJ2-1; 7 nucleotides align to TRBD1. Germline trimming cut 7 bases from V and 4 bases from J; bases unmatched to any gene: 16. The CDR3 consists of 17 residues. Germline V gene lookup returns CDR1 MNHEY and CDR2 SVGEGT. The CDR3: CASTLIGTASNYNEQFF. The CDR3 DNA is TGTGCCAGCACCCTAATTGGGACAGCCAGTAATTACAATGAGCAGTTCTTC.

This clonotype was seen only a few times. The rearrangement links TRBV11-1 to TRBJ1-1; 8 bases agree with TRBD1. There are 15 residues in the CDR3. Trimming cost V 4 bases and J 4 bases; bases outside gene matches: 8. CDR1 and CDR2 from the germline V gene are SGHAT and FQDESV (reference sequence). The CDR3 DNA is TGTGCCAGCAGCTCCGGACAGGGTTCGGGCACTGAAGCTTTCTTT. This encodes CASSSGQGSGTEAFF.

At least ten counts were recorded for this clonotype. The chain carries TRBV3-1 and TRBJ2-1, with 7 positions matching TRBD2. This CDR3 is built from 16 residues. CDR1 and CDR2 from the germline V gene are LGHDT and YNNKEL (reference sequence). With 4 bases clipped from V and 0 bases from J, the junction kept 6 bases outside the gene matches. CDR3 bases: TGTGCCAGCAGCCTTATAGCGGGTCACTCCTACAATGAGCAGTTCTTC. Translated: CASSLIAGHSYNEQFF.

About this clonotype: With a much larger clone just one base away, this may be a read error. The chain uses TRBV6-5 and TRBJ2-1, with D unresolved. V lost 5 bases and J lost 12, with 23 bases in between. Germline CDR1 and CDR2: MNHEY and SVGAGI. The CDR3 is 15 residues long. The CDR3 is CASSPGLTTRWGQFF. The CDR3 DNA is TGTGCCAGCAGTCCTGGGCTTACGACGAGGTGGGGGCAGTTCTTC.

This clonotype was seen ten or more times. Given a much more abundant clone one base away, this may be a read error. The chain recombines TRBV5-1 with TRBJ2-6; D could derive from TRBD1 or TRBD2 (5 bases each). The CDR3 is 14 residues long. CDR1 and CDR2 (germline): SGHRS, YFSETQ. The CDR3 is CASSLFPGANVRTF. CDR3 DNA: TGCGCCAGCAGCTTGTTTCCCGGGGCCAACGTCCGGACTTTC.

V and J are TRBV10-3 and TRBJ2-1; 10 bases align to TRBD2. Germline V gives CDR1 ENHRY, CDR2 SYGVKD. Unmatched junction bases numbered 8, after V lost 6 bases and J lost 6 bases. The CDR3 is made up of 15 amino acids. The CDR3 region has the DNA TGTGCCATCAGCGGAAGGCTAGCGGGAGTCAATGAGCAGTTCTTC. Translation: CAISGRLAGVNEQFF.

This clonotype was found many times. The chain is built from TRBV9 and TRBJ2-7; the D is unclear. Between the trimmed V and J ends, which lost 4 bases and 4 bases, there was a span of 12 bases. CDR1 and CDR2 (germline): SGDLS, YYNGEE. This CDR3 is 13 amino acids long. This CDR3 reads CASSPSGKYEQYF. CDR3 DNA: TGTGCCAGCAGCCCTAGTGGGAAATACGAGCAGTACTTC. Filled out from reference TRBV9 and TRBJ2-7, the complete variable domain reads DSGVTQTPKHLITATGQRVTLRCSPRSGDLSVYWYQQSLDQGLQFLIQYYNGEERAKGNILERFSAQQFPDLHSELNLSSLELGDSALYFCASSPSGKYEQYFGPGTRLTVT.

The J gene is TRBJ2-1, the V gene TRBV7-2; weak D call: TRBD2 (6 bases). CDR3 size: 16 residues. V was pared by 5 bases and J by 0 bases, with 14 bases between. Germline assignment: CDR1 SGHTA and CDR2 FQGNSA. CDR3 sequence (DNA): TGTGCCAGCAGCGAGAGCGGGTTTAGCTCCTACAATGAGCAGTTCTTC. This sequence encodes CASSESGFSSYNEQFF.